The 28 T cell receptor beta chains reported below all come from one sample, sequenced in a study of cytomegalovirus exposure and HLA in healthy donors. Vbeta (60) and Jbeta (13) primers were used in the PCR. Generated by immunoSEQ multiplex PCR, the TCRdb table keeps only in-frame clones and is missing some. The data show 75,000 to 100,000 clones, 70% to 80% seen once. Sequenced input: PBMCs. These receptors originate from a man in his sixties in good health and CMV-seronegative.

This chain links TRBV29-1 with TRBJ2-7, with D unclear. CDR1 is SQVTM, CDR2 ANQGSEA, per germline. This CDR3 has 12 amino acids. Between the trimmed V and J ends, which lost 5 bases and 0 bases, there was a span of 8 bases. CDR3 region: CSVRDTSYEQYF. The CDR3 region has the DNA TGCAGCGTTAGAGACACCTCCTACGAGCAGTACTTC.

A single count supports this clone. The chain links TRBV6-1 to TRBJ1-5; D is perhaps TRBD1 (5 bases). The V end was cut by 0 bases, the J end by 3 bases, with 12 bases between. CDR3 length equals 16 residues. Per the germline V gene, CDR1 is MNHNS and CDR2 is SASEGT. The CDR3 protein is CASSEARDLVNQPQHF. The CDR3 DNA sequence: TGTGCCAGCAGTGAAGCCAGGGACTTGGTCAATCAGCCCCAGCATTTT.

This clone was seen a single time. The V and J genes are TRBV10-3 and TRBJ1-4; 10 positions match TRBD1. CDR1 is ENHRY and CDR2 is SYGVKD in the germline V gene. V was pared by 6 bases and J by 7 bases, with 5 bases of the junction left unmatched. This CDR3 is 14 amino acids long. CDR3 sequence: CAISRQGASEKLFF. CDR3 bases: TGTGCCATCAGCCGACAGGGGGCGAGTGAAAAACTGTTTTTT.

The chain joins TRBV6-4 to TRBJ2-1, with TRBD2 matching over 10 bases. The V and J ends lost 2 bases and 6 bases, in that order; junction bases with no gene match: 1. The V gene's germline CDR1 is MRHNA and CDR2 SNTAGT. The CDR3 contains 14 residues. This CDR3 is CASSDSGGANEQFF. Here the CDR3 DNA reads TGTGCCAGCAGTGACAGCGGGGGGGCCAATGAGCAGTTCTTC.

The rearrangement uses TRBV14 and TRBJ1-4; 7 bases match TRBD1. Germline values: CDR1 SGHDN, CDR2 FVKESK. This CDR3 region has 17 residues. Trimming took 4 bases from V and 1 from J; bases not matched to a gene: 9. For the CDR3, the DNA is TGTGCCAGCAGCCGCTACAGGGGTGGGGGAACTAATGAAAAACTGTTTTTT. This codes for CASSRYRGGGTNEKLFF.

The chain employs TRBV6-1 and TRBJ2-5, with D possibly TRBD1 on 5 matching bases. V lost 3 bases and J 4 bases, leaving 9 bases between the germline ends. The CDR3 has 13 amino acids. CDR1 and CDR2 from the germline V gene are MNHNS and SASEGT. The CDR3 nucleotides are TGTGCCAGCAGTGAGGTGGGGCTAGAGACCCAGTACTTC. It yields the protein CASSEVGLETQYF.

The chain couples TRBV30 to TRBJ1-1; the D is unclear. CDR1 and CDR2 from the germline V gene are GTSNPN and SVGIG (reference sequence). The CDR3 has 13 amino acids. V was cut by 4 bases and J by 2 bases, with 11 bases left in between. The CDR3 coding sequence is TGTGCCTGGAAACCGAGCGATAACACTGAAGCTTTCTTT. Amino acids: CAWKPSDNTEAFF.

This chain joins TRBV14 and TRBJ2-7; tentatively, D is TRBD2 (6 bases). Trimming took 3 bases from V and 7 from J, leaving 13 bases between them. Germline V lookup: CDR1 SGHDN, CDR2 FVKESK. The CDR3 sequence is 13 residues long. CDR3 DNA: TGTGCCAGCAGCCACCTACAAGGAGGGGAGCAGTACTTC. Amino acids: CASSHLQGGEQYF.

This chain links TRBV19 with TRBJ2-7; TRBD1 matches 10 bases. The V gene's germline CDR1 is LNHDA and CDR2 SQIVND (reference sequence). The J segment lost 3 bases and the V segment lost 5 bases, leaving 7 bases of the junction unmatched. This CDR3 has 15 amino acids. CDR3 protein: CASSGGQGMFYEQYF. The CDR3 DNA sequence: TGTGCCAGTAGTGGGGGACAGGGGATGTTCTACGAGCAGTACTTC.

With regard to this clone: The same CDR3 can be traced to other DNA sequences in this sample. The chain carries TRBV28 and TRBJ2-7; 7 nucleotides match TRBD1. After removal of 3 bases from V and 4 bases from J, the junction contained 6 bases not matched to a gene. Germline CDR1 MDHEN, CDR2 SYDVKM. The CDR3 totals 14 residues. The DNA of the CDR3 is TGTGCCAGCAGTTTGAACAGGGGCTTATACGAGCAGTACTTC. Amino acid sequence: CASSLNRGLYEQYF.

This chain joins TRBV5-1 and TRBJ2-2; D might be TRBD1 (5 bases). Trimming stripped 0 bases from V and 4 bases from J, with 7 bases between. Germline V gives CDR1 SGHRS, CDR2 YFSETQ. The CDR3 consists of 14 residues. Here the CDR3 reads CASSLEGITGELFF. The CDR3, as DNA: TGCGCCAGCAGCTTGGAGGGGATCACCGGGGAGCTGTTTTTT.

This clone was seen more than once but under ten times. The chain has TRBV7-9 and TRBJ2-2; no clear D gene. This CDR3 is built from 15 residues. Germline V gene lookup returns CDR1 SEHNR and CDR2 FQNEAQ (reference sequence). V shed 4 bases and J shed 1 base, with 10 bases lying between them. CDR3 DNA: TGTGCCAGCAGCTATGACGGGTTGAACACCGGGGAGCTGTTTTTT. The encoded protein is CASSYDGLNTGELFF.

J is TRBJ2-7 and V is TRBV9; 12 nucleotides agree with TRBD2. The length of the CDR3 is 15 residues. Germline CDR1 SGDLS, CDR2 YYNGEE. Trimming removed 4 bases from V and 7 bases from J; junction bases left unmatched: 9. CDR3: CASSSRLAGVEEQYF. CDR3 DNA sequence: TGTGCCAGCAGCTCCCGACTAGCGGGAGTGGAGGAGCAGTACTTC.

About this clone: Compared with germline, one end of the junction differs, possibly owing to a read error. CDR3 sequence reads: CSSSSQLAGGYNEQFF. CDR3 coding DNA: TGTTCCAGCAGCTCCCAACTAGCGGGAGGCTACAATGAGCAGTTCTTC. The V gene is TRBV7-9, the J gene TRBJ2-1; 12 bases are a match to TRBD2. This CDR3 has 16 residues. CDR1 is SEHNR, CDR2 FQNEAQ, per germline (reference sequence).

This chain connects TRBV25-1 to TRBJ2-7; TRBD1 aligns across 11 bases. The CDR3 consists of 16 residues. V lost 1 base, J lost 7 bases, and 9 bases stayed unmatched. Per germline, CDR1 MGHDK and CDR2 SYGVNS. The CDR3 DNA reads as TGTGCCAGCAGTGAATCTCTTGGACAGGGGGCGGGTGAGCAGTACTTC. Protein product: CASSESLGQGAGEQYF.

CDR3 DNA sequence: TGTGCCAGCGACACGTTTCCGGGAAGCACAGATACGCAGTATTTT. This codes for CASDTFPGSTDTQYF. This chain connects TRBV28 to TRBJ2-3; D is perhaps TRBD2 (5 bases). With 8 bases removed from V and 0 bases from J, the gap between germline ends came to 15 bases. The CDR3 runs 15 residues. Germline-derived CDR1 and CDR2 are MDHEN and SYDVKM.

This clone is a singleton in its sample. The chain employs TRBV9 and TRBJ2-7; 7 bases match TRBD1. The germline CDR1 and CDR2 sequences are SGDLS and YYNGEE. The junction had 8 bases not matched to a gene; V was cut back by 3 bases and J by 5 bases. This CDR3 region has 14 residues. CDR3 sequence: CASSEGGATNEQYF. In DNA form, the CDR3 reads TGTGCCAGCAGCGAAGGGGGCGCAACAAACGAGCAGTACTTC. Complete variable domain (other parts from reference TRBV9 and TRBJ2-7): DSGVTQTPKHLITATGQRVTLRCSPRSGDLSVYWYQQSLDQGLQFLIQYYNGEERAKGNILERFSAQQFPDLHSELNLSSLELGDSALYFCASSEGGATNEQYFGPGTRLTVT.

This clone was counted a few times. CDR3 coding DNA: TGCAGTGCTAGTAGGGGCACTGAAGCTTTCTTT. Encoded protein: CSASRGTEAFF. This chain joins TRBV20-1 and TRBJ1-1; tentatively, D is TRBD1 (5 bases). This CDR3 is 11 amino acids long. The germline V and J ends were trimmed by 3 bases and 4 bases, with 6 bases remaining between them. The germline V gene encodes CDR1 DFQATT and CDR2 SNEGSKA (reference sequence).

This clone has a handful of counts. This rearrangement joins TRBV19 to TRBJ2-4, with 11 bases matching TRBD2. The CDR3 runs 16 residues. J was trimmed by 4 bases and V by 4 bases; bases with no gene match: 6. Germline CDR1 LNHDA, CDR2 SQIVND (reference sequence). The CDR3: CASSTLSGGAKNIQYF. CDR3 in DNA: TGTGCCAGTAGTACACTTAGCGGGGGGGCAAAAAACATTCAGTACTTC.

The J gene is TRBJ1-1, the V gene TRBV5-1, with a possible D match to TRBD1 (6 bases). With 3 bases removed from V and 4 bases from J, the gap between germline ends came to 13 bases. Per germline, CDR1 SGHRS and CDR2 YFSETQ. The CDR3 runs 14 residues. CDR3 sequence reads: CASSSATGFTEAFF. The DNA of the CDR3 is TGCGCCAGCAGCTCCGCGACAGGTTTCACTGAAGCTTTCTTT.

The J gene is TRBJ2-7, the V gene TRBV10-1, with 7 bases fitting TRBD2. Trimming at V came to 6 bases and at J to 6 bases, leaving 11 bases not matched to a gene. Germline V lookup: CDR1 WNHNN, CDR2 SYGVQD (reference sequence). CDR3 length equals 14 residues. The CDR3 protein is CASSPTSAAGEQYF. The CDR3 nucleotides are TGCGCCAGCAGCCCAACTAGCGCAGCCGGCGAGCAGTACTTC.

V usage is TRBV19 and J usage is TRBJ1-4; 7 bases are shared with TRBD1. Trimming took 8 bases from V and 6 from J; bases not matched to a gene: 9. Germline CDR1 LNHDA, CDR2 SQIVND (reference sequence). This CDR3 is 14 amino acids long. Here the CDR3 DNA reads TGTGCCAGTCGGCCTACAGGGGAAGATGAAAAACTGTTTTTT. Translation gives CASRPTGEDEKLFF.

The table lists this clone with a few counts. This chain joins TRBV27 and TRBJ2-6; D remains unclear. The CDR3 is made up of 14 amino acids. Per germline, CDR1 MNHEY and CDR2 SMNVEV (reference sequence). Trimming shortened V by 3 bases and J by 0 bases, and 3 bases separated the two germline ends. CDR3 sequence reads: CASSLSSGANVLTF. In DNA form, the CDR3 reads TGTGCCAGCAGTTTGAGCTCTGGGGCCAACGTCCTGACTTTC.

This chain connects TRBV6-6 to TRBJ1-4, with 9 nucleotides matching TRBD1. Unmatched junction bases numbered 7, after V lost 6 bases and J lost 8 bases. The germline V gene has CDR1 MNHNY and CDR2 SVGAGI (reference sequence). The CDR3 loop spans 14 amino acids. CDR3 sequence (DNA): TGTGCCAGCAGACTACAGGGGGCGTCAGAAAAACTGTTTTTT. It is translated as CASRLQGASEKLFF.

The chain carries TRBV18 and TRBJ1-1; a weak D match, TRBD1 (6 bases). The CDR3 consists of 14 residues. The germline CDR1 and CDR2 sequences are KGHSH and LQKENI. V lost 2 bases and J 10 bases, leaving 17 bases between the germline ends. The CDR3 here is CASSPGSGAERAFF. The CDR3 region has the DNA TGTGCCAGCTCACCAGGATCAGGGGCTGAGAGAGCTTTCTTT.

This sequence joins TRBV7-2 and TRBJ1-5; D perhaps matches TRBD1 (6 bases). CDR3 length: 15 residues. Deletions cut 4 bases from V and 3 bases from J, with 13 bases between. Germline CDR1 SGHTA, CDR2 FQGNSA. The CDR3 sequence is CASSWAGGANQPQHF. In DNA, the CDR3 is TGTGCCAGCAGCTGGGCGGGGGGGGCCAATCAGCCCCAGCATTTT.

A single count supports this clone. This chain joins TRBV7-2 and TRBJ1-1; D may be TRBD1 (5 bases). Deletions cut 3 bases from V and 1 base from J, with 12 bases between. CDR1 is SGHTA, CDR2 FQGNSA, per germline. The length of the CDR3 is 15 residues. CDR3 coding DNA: TGTGCCAGCAGCTTTTATCAGGGAACGAACACTGAAGCTTTCTTT. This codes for CASSFYQGTNTEAFF.

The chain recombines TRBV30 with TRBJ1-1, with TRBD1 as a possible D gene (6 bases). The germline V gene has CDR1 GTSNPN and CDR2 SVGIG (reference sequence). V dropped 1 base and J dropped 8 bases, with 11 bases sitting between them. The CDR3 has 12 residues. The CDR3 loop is CAWSGGGPEAFF. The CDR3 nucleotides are TGTGCCTGGAGTGGGGGGGGCCCGGAAGCTTTCTTT.